This T cell receptor beta chain was sequenced in a study of blood T cell repertoires in COVID-19. Study overall: The analysed material was cDNA or gDNA that came from T cells, B-cell-depleted T cells, or PBMCs.

CDR1 LGHNT and CDR2 FRNRAP come from the germline V gene. The V gene end was trimmed by 0 bases and the J gene end by 4 bases; junction bases not matched to a gene: 5. The CDR3 covers 16 residues. Per the original data handling: Estimation of nucleated cell counts relied on the amplification of reference gene primers. Generated by immunoSEQ multiplex PCR, the TCRdb table keeps only in-frame clones and is missing some. V, J and clone size are those of that table, while D and trimming were read from the DNA. The sample yields about 200,000 clones, roughly four fifths seen once. This receptor was taken from a woman between 35 and 50 years old with active or convalescent COVID-19. V and J are TRBV12-5 and TRBJ2-3; TRBD2 matches 9 bases. The sample taken for sequencing was peripheral blood. The CDR3, as DNA: TGTGCTAGTGGTTTGGTAGCGGGGGGTGTCGCAGATACGCAGTATTTT. It translates to CASGLVAGGVADTQYF.